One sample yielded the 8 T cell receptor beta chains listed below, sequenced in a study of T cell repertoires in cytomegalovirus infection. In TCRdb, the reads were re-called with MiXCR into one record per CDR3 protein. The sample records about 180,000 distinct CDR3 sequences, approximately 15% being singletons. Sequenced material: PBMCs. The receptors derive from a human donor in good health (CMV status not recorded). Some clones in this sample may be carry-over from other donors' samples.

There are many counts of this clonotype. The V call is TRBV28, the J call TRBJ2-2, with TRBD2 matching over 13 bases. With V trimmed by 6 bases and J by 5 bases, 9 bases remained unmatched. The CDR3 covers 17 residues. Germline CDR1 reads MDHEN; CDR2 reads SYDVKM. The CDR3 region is CASSLLTSGRYTGELFF. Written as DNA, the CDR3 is TGTGCCAGCAGCTTACTGACTAGCGGGAGGTATACCGGGGAGCTGTTTTTT.

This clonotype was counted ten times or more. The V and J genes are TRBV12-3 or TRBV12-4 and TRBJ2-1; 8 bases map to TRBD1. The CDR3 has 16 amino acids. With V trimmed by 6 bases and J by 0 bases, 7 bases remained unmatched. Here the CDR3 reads CASRSGTGSSYNEQFF. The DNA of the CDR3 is TGTGCCAGCAGATCGGGGACAGGAAGCTCCTACAATGAGCAGTTCTTC.

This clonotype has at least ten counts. CDR3 protein: CASSLAGADYEQYF. The CDR3 DNA reads TGTGCCAGCAGCTTAGCGGGAGCCGACTACGAGCAGTACTTC. J is TRBJ2-7 and V is TRBV7-2; TRBD2 is a possible D gene (5 bases). Between the trimmed V and J ends, which lost 0 bases and 3 bases, there was a span of 9 bases. The CDR3 spans 14 residues. Germline values: CDR1 SGHTA, CDR2 FQGNSA. The variable domain in full, completed from reference TRBV7-2 and TRBJ2-7, reads GAGVSQSPSNKVTEKGKDVELRCDPISGHTALYWYRQSLGQGLEFLIYFQGNSAPDKSGLPSDRFSAERTGGSVSTLTIQRTQQEDSAVYLCASSLAGADYEQYFGPGTRLTVT.

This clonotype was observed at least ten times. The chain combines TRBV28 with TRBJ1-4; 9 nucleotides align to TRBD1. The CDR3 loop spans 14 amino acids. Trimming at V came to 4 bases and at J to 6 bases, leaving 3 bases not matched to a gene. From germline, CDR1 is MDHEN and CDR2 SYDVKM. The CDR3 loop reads CASSSGQGHEKLFF. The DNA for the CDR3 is TGTGCCAGCAGTTCGGGACAGGGCCATGAAAAACTGTTTTTT.

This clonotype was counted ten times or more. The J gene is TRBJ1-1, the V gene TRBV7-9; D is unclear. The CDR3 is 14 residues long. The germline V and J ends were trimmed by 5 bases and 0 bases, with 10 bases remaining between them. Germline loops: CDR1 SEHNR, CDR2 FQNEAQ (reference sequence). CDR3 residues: CASSRAGVNTEAFF. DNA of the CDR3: TGTGCCAGCAGCCGGGCGGGAGTGAACACTGAAGCTTTCTTT.

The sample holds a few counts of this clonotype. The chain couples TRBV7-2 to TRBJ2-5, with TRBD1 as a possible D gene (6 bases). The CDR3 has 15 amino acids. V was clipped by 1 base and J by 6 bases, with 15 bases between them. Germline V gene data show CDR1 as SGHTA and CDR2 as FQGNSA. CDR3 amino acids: CASSLDQGLWKTQYF. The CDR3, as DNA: TGTGCCAGCAGCTTAGATCAGGGGCTTTGGAAGACCCAGTACTTC.

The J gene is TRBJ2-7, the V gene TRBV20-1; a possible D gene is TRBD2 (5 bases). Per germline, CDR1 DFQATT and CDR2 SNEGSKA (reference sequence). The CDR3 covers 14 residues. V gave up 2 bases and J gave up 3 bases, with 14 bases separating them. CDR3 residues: CSARPSGDDYEQYF. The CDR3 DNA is TGCAGTGCTAGACCCAGCGGAGACGACTACGAGCAGTACTTC.

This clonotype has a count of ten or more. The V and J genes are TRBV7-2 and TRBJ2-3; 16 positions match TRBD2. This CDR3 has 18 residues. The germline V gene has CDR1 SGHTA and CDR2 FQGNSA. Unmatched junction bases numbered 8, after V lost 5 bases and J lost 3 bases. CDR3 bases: TGTGCCAGCAGCAGGCCGGGACTAGCGGGGGGGCCGACAGATACGCAGTATTTT. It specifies CASSRPGLAGGPTDTQYF.